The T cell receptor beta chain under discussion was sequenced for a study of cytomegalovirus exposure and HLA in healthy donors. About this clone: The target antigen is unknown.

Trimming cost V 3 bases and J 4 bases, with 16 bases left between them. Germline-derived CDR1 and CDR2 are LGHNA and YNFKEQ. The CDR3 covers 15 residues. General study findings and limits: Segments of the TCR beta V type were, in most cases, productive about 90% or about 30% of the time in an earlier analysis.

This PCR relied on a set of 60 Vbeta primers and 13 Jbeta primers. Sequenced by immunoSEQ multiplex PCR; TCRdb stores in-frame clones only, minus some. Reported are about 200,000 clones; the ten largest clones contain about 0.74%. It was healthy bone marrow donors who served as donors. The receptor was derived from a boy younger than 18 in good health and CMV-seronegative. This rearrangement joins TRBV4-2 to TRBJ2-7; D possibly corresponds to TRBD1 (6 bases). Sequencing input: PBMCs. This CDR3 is CASSQVRGFVYEQYF. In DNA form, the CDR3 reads TGTGCCAGCAGCCAGGTCAGGGGATTCGTTTACGAGCAGTACTTC.